The 9 T cell receptor beta chains below were found in one sample sequenced in a study of OX40 agonist ivuxolimab in advanced cancers. Profiling relied on immunoSEQ multiplex PCR, and the TCRdb table lists in-frame clones only, not all of them. The sample shows some 39,000 clones, 88% of them seen only once. Sample: CD4+ or CD8+ T cells sorted from blood, taken in a trial of the OX40 agonist ivuxolimab. Every receptor here comes from an adult with an advanced solid tumor such as melanoma, head and neck, liver or kidney cancer.

V gene TRBV28 combines with J gene TRBJ2-1; D is undetermined. The CDR3 consists of 16 residues. The V end lost 5 bases, the J end lost 0 bases, and 14 bases lay between the germline ends. Germline V CDR1 and CDR2: MDHEN, SYDVKM. As DNA, the CDR3 is TGTGCCAGCAGTAGTGTTGTCCCAGGCTCCTACAATGAGCAGTTCTTC. Protein product: CASSSVVPGSYNEQFF.

The chain uses TRBV28 and TRBJ2-7; 11 nucleotides line up with TRBD2. The CDR3 is 14 residues long. The J segment lost 2 bases and the V segment lost 7 bases, leaving 4 bases of the junction unmatched. Germline-derived CDR1 and CDR2 are MDHEN and SYDVKM. The DNA of the CDR3 is TGTGCCAGCAAAATAGCGGGAGGGGCCTACGAGCAGTACTTC. Protein product: CASKIAGGAYEQYF.

Points on this clone: Distinct nucleotide sequences in the sample also encode this CDR3. V and J are TRBV5-1 and TRBJ1-2; D ambiguous. The CDR3 covers 13 residues. Per the germline V gene, CDR1 is SGHRS and CDR2 is YFSETQ. With 0 bases removed from V and 2 bases from J, the gap between germline ends came to 5 bases. CDR3 sequence reads: CASSLVDNYGYTF. In DNA form, the CDR3 reads TGCGCCAGCAGCTTGGTGGACAACTATGGCTACACCTTC.

V and J are TRBV9 and TRBJ1-3, with D maybe TRBD1 (5 bases). Trimming left V 1 base short and J 4 bases short, with 15 bases between. The CDR3 sequence is 16 residues long. Germline CDR1 is SGDLS and CDR2 is YYNGEE. For the CDR3, the DNA is TGTGCCAGCAGCGTAACCCCCGGCAGGGCAGGAAACACCATATATTTT. Translating it yields CASSVTPGRAGNTIYF.

The V gene is TRBV5-4, the J gene TRBJ2-2; D is undetermined. The CDR3 has 16 residues. Germline CDR1 reads SGHNT; CDR2 reads YYREEE (reference sequence). Trimming left V 3 bases short and J 8 bases short, with 20 bases between. Here the CDR3 reads CASSSATTTPGGELFF. In DNA form, the CDR3 reads TGTGCCAGCAGCTCAGCTACCACGACACCCGGTGGGGAGCTGTTTTTT.

The genes are TRBV5-6 and TRBJ1-1; unclear D gene. The CDR3 sequence is 14 residues long. V shed 4 bases and J shed 1 base, with 11 bases lying between them. Germline CDR1 reads SGHDT; CDR2 reads YYEEEE. The CDR3 reads CASSRRLTNTEAFF. The DNA for the CDR3 is TGTGCCAGCAGCCGGAGGCTGACGAACACTGAAGCTTTCTTT.

The chain employs TRBV27 and TRBJ1-5; 9 bases align to TRBD1. Germline CDR1 and CDR2: MNHEY and SMNVEV (reference sequence). V lost 4 bases and J lost 5; bases outside the gene matches: 3. The CDR3 sequence is 14 residues long. In nucleotides, the CDR3 is TGTGCCAGCAGTTCGGGACAGGGCTATCAGCCCCAGCATTTT. Amino acids: CASSSGQGYQPQHF.

V usage is TRBV2 and J usage is TRBJ1-1; 11 bases are a match to TRBD1. This CDR3 comprises 14 residues. V shed 8 bases, J shed 7 bases, and the junction held 9 bases outside the gene matches. The germline CDR1 and CDR2 sequences are SNHLY and FYNNEI. CDR3 region: CASGGQGETHEAFF. The DNA of the CDR3 is TGTGCCAGCGGGGGACAGGGGGAAACCCATGAAGCTTTCTTT. The variable domain in full, completed from reference TRBV2 and TRBJ1-1, reads EPEVTQTPSHQVTQMGQEVILRCVPISNHLYFYWYRQILGQKVEFLVSFYNNEISEKSEIFDDQFSVERPDGSNFTLKIRSTKLEDSAMYFCASGGQGETHEAFFGQGTRLTVV.

The gene calls are TRBV7-3 and TRBJ2-5; 12 bases agree with TRBD2. The ends lost 2 bases at V and 4 bases at J; junction bases unmatched: 2. The CDR3 covers 15 residues. CDR1 is SGHTA and CDR2 is FQGTGA in the germline V gene. In DNA form, the CDR3 reads TGTGCCAGCAGCTTAGAGGGACTAGCGGGAGAGACCCAGTACTTC. This translates into CASSLEGLAGETQYF.